Listed below are T cell receptor beta chains from one sample, sequenced in a study of shared T cell receptors in the human thymus. Assay used: immunoSEQ multiplex PCR; TCRdb lists only in-frame clones, some missing. The table lists roughly 660,000 clones, roughly 88% of them singletons. This same sample was also part of a study on human thymus T cells.

The sequenced material came from thymocytes. The receptors derive from a boy in the first two years of life with a congenital heart defect. CDR3s include the opening cysteine and the closing phenylalanine or tryptophan. A D gene is named only where the DNA matches it firmly. Clone size is not always given. Where it is, it says once, few, many or a class for expanded clones.

cdr3_length,d_call,v_call,j_call,clone_size,cdr3_aa,cdr3_nt
17,TRBD1,TRBV11-2,TRBJ2-7,.,CASSLDNQGQGFYEQYF,TGTGCCAGCAGCTTAGATAATCAGGGACAGGGGTTCTACGAGCAGTACTTC
12,.,TRBV15,TRBJ2-3,.,CATSSFTDTQYF,TGTGCCACCAGCAGCTTCACAGATACGCAGTATTTT
16,.,TRBV25-1,TRBJ1-3,.,CASQPRDRHSGNTIYF,TGTGCCAGCCAACCCCGTGACAGGCACTCTGGAAACACCATATATTTT
22,TRBD2,TRBV27,TRBJ2-7,.,CASSPGDRNRLAGALSSYEQYF,TGTGCCAGCAGTCCGGGGGACAGGAACCGACTAGCGGGAGCGCTAAGCTCCTACGAGCAGTACTTC
15,TRBD2,TRBV28,TRBJ2-3,.,CASSYSGKRTDTQYF,TGTGCCAGCAGTTACAGCGGGAAACGCACAGATACGCAGTATTTT
15,.,TRBV25-1,TRBJ2-3,.,CASSEGLQHPDTQYF,TGTGCCAGCAGTGAGGGACTCCAGCATCCAGATACGCAGTATTTT
14,.,TRBV7-9,TRBJ2-7,.,CASSLSRESRAQYF,TGTGCCAGCAGCCTAAGCCGGGAATCGCGGGCGCAGTACTTC
18,.,TRBV4-2,TRBJ2-1,.,CASSQGLDRPIPYNEQFF,TGTGCCAGCAGCCAAGGGCTTGACAGGCCAATACCCTACAATGAGCAGTTCTTC
14,TRBD1,TRBV11-1,TRBJ1-2,.,CASSPEGGSYGYTF,TGTGCCAGCAGCCCCGAAGGGGGCAGCTATGGCTACACCTTC
17,TRBD2,TRBV7-2,TRBJ2-5,.,CASSPSKQRESAETQYF,TGTGCCAGCAGCCCCTCGAAACAGCGGGAGTCGGCGGAGACCCAGTACTTC
15,.,TRBV6-4,TRBJ2-2,.,CASSDSGANTGELFF,TGTGCCAGCAGTGACTCAGGGGCGAACACCGGGGAGCTGTTTTTT
15,.,TRBV2,TRBJ2-5,.,CASSDLSGALETQYF,TGTGCCAGCAGTGACTTAAGCGGCGCCCTTGAGACCCAGTACTTC
15,.,TRBV5-1,TRBJ1-3,once,CASSLTGSSGNTIYF,TGCGCCAGCTCCCTAACAGGGAGCTCTGGAAACACCATATATTTT
16,TRBD2,TRBV7-2,TRBJ2-3,.,CASSPHGAGGTDTQYF,TGTGCCAGCAGCCCACATGGGGCGGGAGGCACAGATACGCAGTATTTT
13,.,TRBV2,TRBJ2-1,.,CASNNTRSNEQFF,TGTGCCAGCAACAACACGAGGAGCAATGAGCAGTTCTTC
16,TRBD2,TRBV7-2,TRBJ2-3,.,CASSLGTSGCTDTQYF,TGTGCCAGCAGCCTCGGGACTAGCGGTTGCACAGATACGCAGTATTTT
15,.,TRBV4-3,TRBJ2-7,.,CASSQGGGAGYEQYF,TGCGCCAGCAGCCAAGGTGGGGGGGCGGGCTACGAGCAGTACTTC